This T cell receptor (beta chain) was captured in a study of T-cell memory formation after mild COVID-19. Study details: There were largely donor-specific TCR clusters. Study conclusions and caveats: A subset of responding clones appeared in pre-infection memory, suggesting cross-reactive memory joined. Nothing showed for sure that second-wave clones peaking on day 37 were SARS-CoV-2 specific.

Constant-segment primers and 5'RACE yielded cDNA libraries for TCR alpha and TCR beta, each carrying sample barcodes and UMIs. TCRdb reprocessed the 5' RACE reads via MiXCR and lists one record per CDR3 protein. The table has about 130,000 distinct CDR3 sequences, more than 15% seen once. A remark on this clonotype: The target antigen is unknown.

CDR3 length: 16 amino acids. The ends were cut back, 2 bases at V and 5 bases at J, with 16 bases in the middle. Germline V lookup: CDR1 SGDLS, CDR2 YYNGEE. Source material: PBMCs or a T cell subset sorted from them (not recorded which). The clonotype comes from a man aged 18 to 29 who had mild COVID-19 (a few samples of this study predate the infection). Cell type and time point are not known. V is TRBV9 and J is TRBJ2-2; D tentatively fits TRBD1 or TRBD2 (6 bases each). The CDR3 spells CASSVKVQGGTGELFF. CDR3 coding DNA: TGTGCCAGCAGCGTCAAGGTACAGGGAGGTACCGGGGAGCTGTTTTTT.